These T cell receptor beta chains were read from a single sample in a study of identical twins. MiXCR was run by TCRdb on the 5' RACE reads, yielding one entry per CDR3 protein. The sample records under 250,000 distinct CDR3 sequences, around 8.1% being singletons. This sample was shared with a second study, whose subject was yellow fever vaccine responses in identical twins.

The specimen was memory (CD45RO+) T cells sorted from blood. Receptor source: a woman under 30 in good health. Both conserved end residues are part of each CDR3. D genes are given only for firm matches. The listing skips clone size in some rows; elsewhere it reads once, few, many or a size class.

j_call,v_call,clone_size,d_call,cdr3_nt,cdr3_aa
TRBJ2-1,TRBV24-1,many,TRBD1,TGTGCCACCAGTGATTCCTCCGGGACAGGGGTTATCAATGAGCAGTTCTTC,CATSDSSGTGVINEQFF
TRBJ2-1,TRBV5-1,few,TRBD2,TGCGCCAGCAGCTCAGCGGGGGGGGAGGTCAATGAGCAGTTCTTC,CASSSAGGEVNEQFF
TRBJ1-1,TRBV3-1,many,TRBD1,TGTGCCAGCAGCCTTGGAAGACAGGGGGCACGCCCTGAAGCTTTCTTT,CASSLGRQGARPEAFF
TRBJ2-5,TRBV7-2,few,NA,TGTGCCAGCAGCCAAAGCGGACAAGAGACCCAGTACTTC,CASSQSGQETQYF
TRBJ2-1,TRBV5-1,many,NA,TGCGCCAGCAGCTCCAAGGGCGGGAACGCCTACAATGAGCAGTTCTTC,CASSSKGGNAYNEQFF
TRBJ2-2,TRBV14,many,TRBD1,TGTGCCAGCAGCCGAGGGACAGGGACGAGTTTGGGGGAGCTGTTTTTT,CASSRGTGTSLGELFF
TRBJ2-3,TRBV3-1,many,NA,TGTGCCAGCAGCCTAATAGCTGGGTGGCCAGATACGCAGTATTTT,CASSLIAGWPDTQYF
TRBJ2-7,TRBV6-2/TRBV6-3,NA,TRBD1,TGTGCCAGCAGTAGGGACAGCCTCTACGAGCAGTACTTC,CASSRDSLYEQYF
TRBJ2-3,TRBV12-3/TRBV12-4,NA,TRBD1,TGTGCCAGCAGGCGGACAGGCAGCACAGATACGCAGTATTTT,CASRRTGSTDTQYF
TRBJ2-7,TRBV10-2,few,NA,TGCGCCAGCAGTGGCAGGGGCTACGAGCAGTACTTC,CASSGRGYEQYF
TRBJ1-4,TRBV3-1,few,TRBD1,TGTGCCAGCAACGGAGGGACAGCAAATGAAAAACTGTTTTTT,CASNGGTANEKLFF
TRBJ1-4,TRBV4-3,many,TRBD1,TGCGCCAGCAGCCTATCGACAGGGGAAAATGAAAAACTGTTTTTT,CASSLSTGENEKLFF
TRBJ2-7,TRBV5-1,NA,NA,TGCGCCAGCAGCCTCGGACAGAGAAAAAAATACGAGCAGTACTTC,CASSLGQRKKYEQYF
TRBJ1-2,TRBV11-3,NA,TRBD1,TGTGCCAGCAGCGCACGCTCGCCGGGACAGGGGAGAGGCTACACCTTC,CASSARSPGQGRGYTF
TRBJ2-7,TRBV12-3/TRBV12-4,NA,NA,TGTGCCAGCAGTTTTATGGGGGGCAGAGGATCCTACGAGCAGTACTTC,CASSFMGGRGSYEQYF
TRBJ2-7,TRBV7-8,NA,TRBD2,TGTGCCAGCAGCTTAGGTCTTGGCCGGACTAGCTCCTACGAGCAGTACTTC,CASSLGLGRTSSYEQYF
TRBJ2-2,TRBV10-3,NA,NA,TGTGCCATCAGGGGACAGGGCGGGGGGGTTAACACCGGGGAGCTGTTTTTT,CAIRGQGGGVNTGELFF
TRBJ1-5,TRBV7-2,many,NA,TGTGCCAGCAGCTTAGACGGGAAGGGTGAGCAGCCCCAGCATTTT,CASSLDGKGEQPQHF
TRBJ2-1,TRBV2,NA,NA,TGTGCCAGCAGTGAAGTACAAATCAATGAGCAGTTCTTC,CASSEVQINEQFF
TRBJ2-7,TRBV5-6,few,TRBD1,TGTGCCAGCAGCTTGACGTCGGGGACAGGGGTCTTACCGTTTCACGAGCAGTACTTC,CASSLTSGTGVLPFHEQYF
TRBJ1-1,TRBV7-8,once,TRBD1,TGTGCCAGCAGCTTACCGGACAGGGGGCCTACTGAAGCTTTCTTT,CASSLPDRGPTEAFF
TRBJ1-2,TRBV16,few,NA,TGTGCCAGCAGCAGGACAGTTTCTAACTATGGCTACACCTTC,CASSRTVSNYGYTF
TRBJ1-4,TRBV5-5,NA,NA,TGTGCCAGCAGCGCCGGAGATGGTGCAACTAATGAAAAACTGTTTTTT,CASSAGDGATNEKLFF
TRBJ2-1,TRBV11-2,many,NA,TGTGCCAGCAGCTTAGGGCAGGTCATCTCCTACAATGAGCAGTTCTTC,CASSLGQVISYNEQFF
TRBJ1-2,TRBV9,NA,NA,TGTGCCAGCAGCCAATCCATCGCTCATACAGGATCGGGCTACACCTTC,CASSQSIAHTGSGYTF
TRBJ2-5,TRBV3-1,few,TRBD2,TGTGCCAGCAGCCCTCCCGCCGGGACTAGCGGGAAAAAGGAGACCCAGTACTTC,CASSPPAGTSGKKETQYF
TRBJ2-4,TRBV12-3/TRBV12-4,many,NA,TGTGCCAGCAGTTTGGGCGGGATAGAAAACATTCAGTACTTC,CASSLGGIENIQYF
TRBJ2-7,TRBV29-1,NA,TRBD1,TGCAGCGTTAAAGACAGGGTTCATTACGAGCAGTACTTC,CSVKDRVHYEQYF
TRBJ2-5,TRBV4-1,many,NA,TGCGCCAGCAGCCCGAGACTAGGCAGGTGGGAGACCCAGTACTTC,CASSPRLGRWETQYF
TRBJ2-7,TRBV4-3,few,TRBD2,TGCGCCAGCAGCCAAGGGAGTTGGACTAGCGGCTACGAGCAGTACTTC,CASSQGSWTSGYEQYF
TRBJ1-2,TRBV9,few,NA,TGTGCCAGCAGCGTAGAGTCGGGGCTTGGCTACACCTTC,CASSVESGLGYTF
TRBJ2-1,TRBV5-5,few,NA,TGTGCCAGCAGCGGAGAGGGTTCTACCCGTTTGTATGAGCAGTTCTTC,CASSGEGSTRLYEQFF
TRBJ2-7,TRBV10-3,few,NA,TGTGCCATCAGGGGGACCCGCTCCTACGAGCAGTACTTC,CAIRGTRSYEQYF
TRBJ2-2,TRBV6-2/TRBV6-3,few,TRBD1,TGTGCCAGCAATCAACAGGGGTCCTACCACACCGGGGAGCTGTTTTTT,CASNQQGSYHTGELFF
TRBJ1-2,TRBV18,many,NA,TGTGCCAGCTCACCTGAATCGTATGGCTACACCTTC,CASSPESYGYTF
TRBJ1-4,TRBV3-1,many,NA,TGTGCCAGCAGCCAAGCCAGGGGAAATGAAAAACTGTTTTTT,CASSQARGNEKLFF
TRBJ2-1,TRBV15,many,TRBD2,TGTGCCACCAGCAGACTTAATTGGGCGGGGGGAAACAATGAGCAGTTCTTC,CATSRLNWAGGNNEQFF
TRBJ2-2,TRBV11-3,few,NA,TGTGCCAGCAGCTCAATACTACGGAACACCGGGGAGCTGTTTTTT,CASSSILRNTGELFF
TRBJ1-5,TRBV7-8,NA,NA,TGTGCCAGCAGCCCGGGCAGCGAAAATCAGCCCCAGCATTTT,CASSPGSENQPQHF
TRBJ1-1,TRBV6-2/TRBV6-3,few,NA,TGTGCCAGCAGCCTCGACACGTACACTGAAGCTTTCTTT,CASSLDTYTEAFF
TRBJ2-3,TRBV5-6,many,NA,TGTGCCAGCAGCTTGGGCCCATCAGGGGATACGCAGTATTTT,CASSLGPSGDTQYF
TRBJ2-3,TRBV4-3,many,TRBD1,TGCGCCAGCAGCCAGGGGACAGGGGCCACAGATACGCAGTATTTT,CASSQGTGATDTQYF
TRBJ2-5,TRBV6-1,NA,NA,TGTGCCAGCAGCCCCATAGTAGTCCAAGAGACCCAGTACTTC,CASSPIVVQETQYF
TRBJ2-4,TRBV6-1,few,NA,TGTGCCAGCAGTGGGGGATACATTCAGTACTTC,CASSGGYIQYF
TRBJ1-2,TRBV2,NA,NA,TGTGCCAGCAGGATGGACAGCTATGGCTACACCTTC,CASRMDSYGYTF